These 15 T cell receptor beta chains were sequenced from one sample in a study of identical twins. Each CDR3 protein is one row after TCRdb ran MiXCR on the 5' RACE reads. The data show 430,000 or so distinct CDR3 sequences, approximately 24% seen once. Separately, the same data were catalogued under a study of T cells expressing NK-cell markers.

Sample: CD4+ T cells sorted from blood. Source of these receptors: a woman aged 18 to 35 in good health.

The V and J genes are TRBV5-1 and TRBJ2-5; D is perhaps TRBD1 (6 bases). V was shortened by 4 bases and J by 2 bases, with 12 bases between the two germline ends. The germline gives CDR1 SGHRS, CDR2 YFSETQ. The CDR3 spans 14 residues. The CDR3 nucleotides are TGCGCCAGCAGCCCGGACAGCGCTCAAGAGACCCAGTACTTC. This gives the protein CASSPDSAQETQYF.

V is TRBV7-2 and J is TRBJ2-3; TRBD1 or TRBD2 may be the D gene (6 bases each). The CDR3 runs to 13 residues. V lost 6 bases to trimming and J lost 5 bases, with 12 bases between them. In germline, CDR1 is SGHTA, CDR2 FQGNSA. This chain's CDR3 is CASSGGPVDTQYF. In nucleotides, the CDR3 is TGTGCCAGCAGTGGGGGGCCGGTAGATACGCAGTATTTT.

The rearrangement uses TRBV3-1 and TRBJ1-2; 8 bases are a match to TRBD1. Germline lookup yields CDR1 LGHDT and CDR2 YNNKEL (reference sequence). This CDR3 is 15 amino acids long. V trimming: 7 bases; J trimming: 4 bases; junction bases outside the gene matches: 11. The CDR3: CASTTGQASVYGYTF. The DNA for the CDR3 is TGTGCCAGCACCACGGGACAGGCTAGCGTCTATGGCTACACCTTC.

In this sample, this clonotype turned up a few times. This chain links TRBV6-1 with TRBJ2-7, with a possible D match to TRBD1 (5 bases). The germline V gene encodes CDR1 MNHNS and CDR2 SASEGT. V was cut by 10 bases and J by 3 bases, with 16 bases left in between. The CDR3 sequence is 13 residues long. CDR3 protein: CAITDSTVYEQYF. The CDR3 DNA follows: TGTGCCATAACTGACAGTACCGTCTACGAGCAGTACTTC.

The CDR3 nucleotides read TGCGCCAGCAGCTCAGGGCAGGGGATCGCGAGATGGGGGACCGGGGAGCTGTTTTTT. This codes for CASSSGQGIARWGTGELFF. The chain recombines TRBV5-1 with TRBJ2-2, with a possible D match to TRBD1 (6 bases). CDR1 is SGHRS, CDR2 YFSETQ, per germline. V shed 3 bases and J shed 5 bases, with 26 bases lying between them. The CDR3 sequence is 19 residues long.

This clonotype came up a few times. This chain links TRBV12-3 or TRBV12-4 with TRBJ2-3, with D uncertain. The CDR3 is 15 residues long. Trimming removed 1 base at V and 2 bases at J, with 10 bases between. The CDR3 loop reads CASSLGTEFTDTQYF. The CDR3 DNA is TGTGCCAGCAGTTTAGGGACGGAATTCACAGATACGCAGTATTTT.

J is TRBJ2-1 and V is TRBV7-9; no clear D. Trimming left V 7 bases short and J 5 bases short, with 18 bases between. Germline V CDR1 and CDR2: SEHNR, FQNEAQ (reference sequence). The CDR3 consists of 15 residues. CDR3 DNA sequence: TGTGCCAGCACCCTGTTGCTCCCTGGGGACAATGAGCAGTTCTTC. Its translation is CASTLLLPGDNEQFF.

The rearrangement uses TRBV18 and TRBJ2-3; 8 bases map to TRBD2. With 3 bases clipped from V and 3 bases from J, the junction kept 2 bases outside the gene matches. The CDR3 is made up of 14 amino acids. Germline values: CDR1 KGHSH, CDR2 LQKENI. The CDR3 sequence: CASSPAGGTDTQYF. The CDR3 DNA follows: TGTGCCAGCTCACCTGCGGGAGGTACAGATACGCAGTATTTT. Complete variable domain (other parts from reference TRBV18 and TRBJ2-3): NAGVMQNPRHLVRRRGQEARLRCSPMKGHSHVYWYRQLPEEGLKFMVYLQKENIIDESGMPKERFSAEFPKEGPSILRIQQVVRGDSAAYFCASSPAGGTDTQYFGPGTRLTVL.

V gene TRBV5-1 combines with J gene TRBJ1-1, with D maybe TRBD1 (5 bases). V lost 4 bases to trimming and J lost 10 bases, with 17 bases between them. This CDR3 is 13 amino acids long. Germline loops: CDR1 SGHRS, CDR2 YFSETQ. The CDR3 reads CASSPYWPGGAFF. The CDR3 nucleotides are TGCGCCAGCAGCCCATATTGGCCCGGGGGAGCTTTCTTT.

This clonotype showed up just a few times. The CDR3 region is CASSEGQGGDTQYF. The CDR3 DNA is TGTGCCAGCAGCGAAGGACAGGGAGGAGATACGCAGTATTTT. This chain uses TRBV7-2 with TRBJ2-3, with TRBD1 identical over 8 bases. The CDR3 spans 14 residues. CDR1 SGHTA and CDR2 FQGNSA come from the germline V gene. Losses at the gene ends were 5 bases for V and 5 bases for J; bases not matched to a gene: 6.

The genes are TRBV29-1 and TRBJ1-1; tentative D call: TRBD1 (6 bases). Germline V lookup: CDR1 SQVTM, CDR2 ANQGSEA. This CDR3 has 13 amino acids. Deletions cut 3 bases from V and 6 bases from J, with 14 bases between. The DNA of the CDR3 is TGCAGCGTTGACTCAGGGGCAGGGCCTGAAGCTTTCTTT. It codes for CSVDSGAGPEAFF.

J is TRBJ2-3 and V is TRBV7-9; TRBD1 aligns across 7 bases. Germline V gene lookup returns CDR1 SEHNR and CDR2 FQNEAQ (reference sequence). The V gene end was trimmed by 5 bases and the J gene end by 6 bases; junction bases not matched to a gene: 2. This CDR3 has 12 amino acids. This CDR3 is CASSRDSDTQYF. In DNA, the CDR3 is TGTGCCAGCAGCCGGGACAGTGATACGCAGTATTTT.

A few counts support this clonotype. The genes are TRBV5-1 and TRBJ2-5; D might be TRBD2 (6 bases). V was shortened by 4 bases and J by 1 base, with 11 bases between the two germline ends. The CDR3 sequence is 14 residues long. Looked up from germline, CDR1 is SGHRS and CDR2 is YFSETQ. DNA of the CDR3: TGCGCCAGCAGCCCCCCGGGACTCCAAGAGACCCAGTACTTC. Its translation is CASSPPGLQETQYF.

The V and J genes are TRBV20-1 and TRBJ2-5, with D perhaps TRBD1 (5 bases). CDR1 and CDR2 from the germline V gene are DFQATT and SNEGSKA (reference sequence). V lost 1 base to trimming and J lost 3 bases, with 12 bases between them. The CDR3 extends over 14 amino acids. CDR3 bases: TGCAGTGCTAGAGCGCGACAGACAAAAGAGACCCAGTACTTC. It yields the protein CSARARQTKETQYF.

This clonotype was seen more than once but under ten times. The V gene is TRBV9, the J gene TRBJ2-7; D is undetermined. CDR1 is SGDLS, CDR2 YYNGEE, per germline. The CDR3 sequence is 13 residues long. V lost 0 bases, J lost 6 bases, and 10 bases lay in between. In DNA, the CDR3 is TGTGCCAGCAGCGTAGAGGCAGAGGCCGAGCAGTACTTC. Protein: CASSVEAEAEQYF.